Each of the 5 T cell receptor beta chains below was sequenced from the same sample in a study of cytomegalovirus exposure and HLA in healthy donors. Researchers ran the PCR with 60 Vbeta and 13 Jbeta primers. Sequencing was performed with immunoSEQ multiplex PCR; in TCRdb, only in-frame clones are kept and a portion is missing. The sample carries about 170,000 clones, more than 80% recorded once. Source material: PBMCs. Receptors were obtained from a woman aged 18 to 35 in good health and CMV-seronegative.

This clone came up once. This sequence joins TRBV6-4 and TRBJ2-3; D may be TRBD2 (6 bases). V shed 4 bases and J shed 4 bases, with 12 bases lying between them. There are 14 residues in the CDR3. Germline V CDR1 and CDR2: MRHNA, SNTAGT. The CDR3 spells CASSVSGVADTQYF. The CDR3 DNA follows: TGTGCCAGCAGTGTGTCGGGGGTGGCAGATACGCAGTATTTT.

J is TRBJ1-2 and V is TRBV28; tentative D call: TRBD1 (5 bases). The CDR3 extends over 14 amino acids. Trimming pared 5 bases from V and 0 bases from J, leaving 10 bases between. Germline CDR1 and CDR2: MDHEN and SYDVKM. CDR3 amino acids: CASSQRQSNYGYTF. The CDR3 nucleotides read TGTGCCAGCAGTCAAAGACAGTCTAACTATGGCTACACCTTC.

The rearrangement links TRBV10-3 to TRBJ2-1; a possible D gene is TRBD2 (6 bases). Trimming stripped 7 bases from V and 10 bases from J, with 17 bases between. Germline CDR1 is ENHRY and CDR2 is SYGVKD. CDR3 length: 13 amino acids. CDR3: CAITSGLLPEQFF. CDR3 in DNA: TGTGCCATCACCTCGGGACTTTTACCAGAGCAGTTCTTC.

The rearrangement joins TRBV27 to TRBJ1-4; D is unclear. Per the germline V gene, CDR1 is MNHEY and CDR2 is SMNVEV (reference sequence). The CDR3 length is 13 residues. Trimming removed 1 base from V and 8 bases from J, with 8 bases in between. The CDR3 region is CASSLYAGEKLFF. The DNA for the CDR3 is TGTGCCAGCAGTTTATACGCGGGGGAAAAACTGTTTTTT.

The V call is TRBV5-1, the J call TRBJ2-3; 8 nucleotides agree with TRBD1. The CDR3 totals 15 residues. V lost 4 bases to trimming and J lost 1 base; unmatched junction nucleotides: 5. Per germline, CDR1 SGHRS and CDR2 YFSETQ. The CDR3 loop is CASSPLTGGTDTQYF. CDR3 coding DNA: TGCGCCAGCAGCCCACTGACAGGGGGCACAGATACGCAGTATTTT. The entire variable domain, with the rest obtained from reference TRBV5-1 and TRBJ2-3, is as follows: KAGVTQTPRYLIKTRGQQVTLSCSPISGHRSVSWYQQTPGQGLQFLFEYFSETQRNKGNFPGRFSGRQFSNSRSEMNVSTLELGDSALYLCASSPLTGGTDTQYFGPGTRLTVL.